This T cell receptor (beta chain) was documented in a study of glioma-infiltrating T cells. Findings of the study overall: Patients with low tissue-blood divergence carried a signature set of shared blood CDR3 motifs. Gliomas, especially low-grade, showed above-expected tissue-blood divergence; non-neoplastic patients showed below.

This clonotype was seen a few times. Its antigen remains unidentified. TCR alpha and beta CDR3 regions were amplified from RNA using iRepertoire nested multiplex PCR. Each CDR3 protein is one row after TCRdb ran MiXCR on the multiplex PCR reads. Of 400,000 or so distinct CDR3 sequences in the sample, about 40% were seen once. The CDR3 is 15 residues long. Trimming pared 5 bases from V and 0 bases from J, leaving 12 bases between. The germline V gene encodes CDR1 MDHEN and CDR2 SYDVKM. The V call is TRBV28, the J call TRBJ2-3; the D is unclear. Sequencing used glioma tissue, nonneoplastic brain tissue, or PBMCs (not recorded which). This sequence originates from a human donor with low-grade glioma or glioblastoma, undergoing nonglioma brain surgery, or in good health (not recorded which). The CDR3 region is CASSPRWPSTDTQYF. Written as DNA, the CDR3 is TGTGCCAGCAGTCCCCGTTGGCCGAGCACAGATACGCAGTATTTT. The full variable domain, with the rest looked up from reference TRBV28 and TRBJ2-3, is DVKVTQSSRYLVKRTGEKVFLECVQDMDHENMFWYRQDPGLGLRLIYFSYDVKMKEKGDIPEGYSVSREKKERFSLILESASTNQTSMYLCASSPRWPSTDTQYFGPGTRLTVL.